This T cell receptor (beta chain) is drawn from a study of shared clonotypes between healthy human individuals. Findings and caveats of the study: When compared with the clonotypes that were shared by all four sorted-subset donors, the non-shared clonotypes turned out to have lower generation probabilities.

The V gene lost 5 bases and the J gene lost 0 bases, with 10 bases spanning the gap. Per germline, CDR1 SNHLY and CDR2 FYNNEI. The CDR3 extends over 15 amino acids. The method was immunoSEQ multiplex PCR; TCRdb's version includes in-frame clones alone and lacks a portion of them. The sample has more than 2,000,000 clones, 90% to 95% seen once; the top ten hold about 0.39%. Every contributor of samples was a Caucasian grown-up residing in Nashville, Tennessee. Points on this clone: Antigen specificity is unknown.

The chain combines TRBV2 with TRBJ1-4, with D tentatively TRBD1 (5 bases). The origin of this receptor is a man younger than 35 in good health. Some clones in this sample may be carry-over from other donors' samples. Sequencing input: naive CD4+ T cells from PBMCs. Indicated subset: CD45RA+ positively selected. CDR3: CASSWTSPTNEKLFF. The CDR3 DNA sequence: TGTGCCAGCAGTTGGACATCTCCAACTAATGAAAAACTGTTTTTT.